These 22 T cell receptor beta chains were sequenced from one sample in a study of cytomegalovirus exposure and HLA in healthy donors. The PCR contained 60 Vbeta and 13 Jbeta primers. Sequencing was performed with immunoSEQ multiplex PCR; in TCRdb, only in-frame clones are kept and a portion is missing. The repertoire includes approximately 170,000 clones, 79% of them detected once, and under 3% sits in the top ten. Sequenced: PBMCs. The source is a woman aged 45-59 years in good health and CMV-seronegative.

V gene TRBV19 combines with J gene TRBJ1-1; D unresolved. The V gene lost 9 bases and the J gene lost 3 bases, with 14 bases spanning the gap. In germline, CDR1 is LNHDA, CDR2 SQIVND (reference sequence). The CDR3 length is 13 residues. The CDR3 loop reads CASSGWADTEAFF. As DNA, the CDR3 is TGTGCCAGCAGTGGTTGGGCCGACACTGAAGCTTTCTTT.

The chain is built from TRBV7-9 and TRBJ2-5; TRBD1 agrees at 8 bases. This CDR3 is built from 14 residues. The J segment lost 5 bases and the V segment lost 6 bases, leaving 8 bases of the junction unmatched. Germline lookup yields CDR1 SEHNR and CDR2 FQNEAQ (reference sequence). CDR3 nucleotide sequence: TGTGCCAGCAGGGAGTGGACAGGGACTGAGACCCAGTACTTC. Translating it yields CASREWTGTETQYF.

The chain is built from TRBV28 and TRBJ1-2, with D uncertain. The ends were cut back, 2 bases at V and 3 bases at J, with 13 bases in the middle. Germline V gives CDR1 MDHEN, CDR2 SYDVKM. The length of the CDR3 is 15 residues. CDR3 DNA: TGTGCCAGCAGTTTAATTCGTAGTGCCGACTATGGCTACACCTTC. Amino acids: CASSLIRSADYGYTF.

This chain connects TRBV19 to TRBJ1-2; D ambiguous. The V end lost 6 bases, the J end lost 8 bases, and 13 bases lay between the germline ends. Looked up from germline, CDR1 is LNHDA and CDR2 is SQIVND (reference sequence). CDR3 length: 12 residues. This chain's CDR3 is CASRVDIGGYTF. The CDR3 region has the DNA TGTGCCAGTAGAGTCGACATCGGAGGCTACACCTTC. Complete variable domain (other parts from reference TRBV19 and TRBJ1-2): DGGITQSPKYLFRKEGQNVTLSCEQNLNHDAMYWYRQDPGQGLRLIYYSQIVNDFQKGDIAEGYSVSREKKESFPLTVTSAQKNPTAFYLCASRVDIGGYTFGSGTRLTVV.

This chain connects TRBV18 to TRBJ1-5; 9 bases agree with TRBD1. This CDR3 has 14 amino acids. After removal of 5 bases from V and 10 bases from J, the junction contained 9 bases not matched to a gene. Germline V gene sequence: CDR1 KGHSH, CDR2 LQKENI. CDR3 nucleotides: TGTGCCAGCTCAACCGGACAGGGGATTCAACCCCAGCATTTT. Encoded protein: CASSTGQGIQPQHF.

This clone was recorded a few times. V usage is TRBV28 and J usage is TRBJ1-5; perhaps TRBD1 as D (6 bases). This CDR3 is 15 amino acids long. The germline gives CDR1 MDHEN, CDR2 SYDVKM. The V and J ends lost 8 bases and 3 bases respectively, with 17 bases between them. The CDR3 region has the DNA TGTGCCAGCGGGGATTTAACAGGGTCCAATCAGCCCCAGCATTTT. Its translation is CASGDLTGSNQPQHF.

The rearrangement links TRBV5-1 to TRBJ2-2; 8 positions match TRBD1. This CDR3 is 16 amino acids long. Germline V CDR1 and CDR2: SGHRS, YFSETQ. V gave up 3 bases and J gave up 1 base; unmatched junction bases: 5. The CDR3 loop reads CASSSGTGGNTGELFF. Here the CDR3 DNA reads TGCGCCAGCAGCTCAGGAACAGGGGGGAACACCGGGGAGCTGTTTTTT. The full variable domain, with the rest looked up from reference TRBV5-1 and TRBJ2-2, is KAGVTQTPRYLIKTRGQQVTLSCSPISGHRSVSWYQQTPGQGLQFLFEYFSETQRNKGNFPGRFSGRQFSNSRSEMNVSTLELGDSALYLCASSSGTGGNTGELFFGEGSRLTVL.

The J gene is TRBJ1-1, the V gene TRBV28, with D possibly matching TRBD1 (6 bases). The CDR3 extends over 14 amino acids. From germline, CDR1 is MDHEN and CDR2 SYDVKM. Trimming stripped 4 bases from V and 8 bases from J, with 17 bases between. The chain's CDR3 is CASSSLPGGSEAFF. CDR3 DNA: TGTGCCAGCAGTTCCCTCCCGGGGGGCTCCGAAGCTTTCTTT.

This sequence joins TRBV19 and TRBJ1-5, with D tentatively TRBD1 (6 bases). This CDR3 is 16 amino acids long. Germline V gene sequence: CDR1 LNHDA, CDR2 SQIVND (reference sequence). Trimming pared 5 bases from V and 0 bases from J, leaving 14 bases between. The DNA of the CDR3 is TGTGCCAGTAGTGTAGTCCGACAGGTTAGCAATCAGCCCCAGCATTTT. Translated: CASSVVRQVSNQPQHF.

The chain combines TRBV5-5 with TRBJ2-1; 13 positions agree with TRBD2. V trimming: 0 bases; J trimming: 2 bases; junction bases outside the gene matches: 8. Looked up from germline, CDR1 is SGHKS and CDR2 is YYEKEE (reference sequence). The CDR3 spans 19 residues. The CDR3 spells CASSLVGLAGWAPYNEQFF. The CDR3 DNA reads TGTGCCAGCAGCTTGGTGGGACTAGCGGGATGGGCCCCCTACAATGAGCAGTTCTTC.

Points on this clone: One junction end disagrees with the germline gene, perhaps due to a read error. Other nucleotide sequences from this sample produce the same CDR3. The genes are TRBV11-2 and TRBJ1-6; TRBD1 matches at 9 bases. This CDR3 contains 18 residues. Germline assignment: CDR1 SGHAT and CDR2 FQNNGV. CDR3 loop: CASSLRPQGASYNSPLHF. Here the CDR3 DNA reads TGTGCCAGCAGCTTAAGGCCACAGGGGGCTAGCTATAATTCCCCCCTCCACTTT. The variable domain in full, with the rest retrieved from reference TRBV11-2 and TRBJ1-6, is EAGVAQSPRYKIIEKRQSVAFWCNPISGHATLYWYQQILGQGPKLLIQFQNNGVVDDSQLPKDRFSAERLKGVDSTLKIQPAKLEDSAVYLCASSLRPQGASYNSPLHFGNGTRLTVT.

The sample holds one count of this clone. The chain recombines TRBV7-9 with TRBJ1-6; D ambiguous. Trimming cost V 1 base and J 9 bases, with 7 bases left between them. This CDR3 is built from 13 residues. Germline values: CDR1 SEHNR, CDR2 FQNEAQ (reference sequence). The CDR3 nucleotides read TGTGCCAGCAGCTTAGGGGCGAGTTCACCCCTCCACTTT. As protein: CASSLGASSPLHF.

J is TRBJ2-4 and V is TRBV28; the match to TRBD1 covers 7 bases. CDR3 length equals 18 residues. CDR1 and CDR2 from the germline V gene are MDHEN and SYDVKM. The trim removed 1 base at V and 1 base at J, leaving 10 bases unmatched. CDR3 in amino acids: CASSLSRRGNRAKNIQYF. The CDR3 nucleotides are TGTGCCAGCAGTTTATCTCGCAGGGGGAATCGGGCCAAAAACATTCAGTACTTC.

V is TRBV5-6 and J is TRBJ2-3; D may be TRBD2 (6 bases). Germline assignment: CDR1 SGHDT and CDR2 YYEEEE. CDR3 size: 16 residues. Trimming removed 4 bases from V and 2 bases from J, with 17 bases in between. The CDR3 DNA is TGTGCCAGCAGCCAAACTCCGGGGGTGGCCACAGATACGCAGTATTTT. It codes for CASSQTPGVATDTQYF.

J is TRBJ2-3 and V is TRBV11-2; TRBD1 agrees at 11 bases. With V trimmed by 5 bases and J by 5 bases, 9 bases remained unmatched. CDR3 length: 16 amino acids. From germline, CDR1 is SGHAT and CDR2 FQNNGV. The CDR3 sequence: CASSQFSGQGVDTQYF. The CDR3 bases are TGTGCCAGCAGCCAATTCTCGGGACAGGGGGTAGATACGCAGTATTTT.

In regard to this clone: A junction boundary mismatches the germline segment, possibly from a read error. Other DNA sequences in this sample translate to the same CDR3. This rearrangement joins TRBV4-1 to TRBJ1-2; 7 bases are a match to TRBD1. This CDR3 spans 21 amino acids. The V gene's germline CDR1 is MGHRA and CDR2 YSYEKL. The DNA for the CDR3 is TGCGCCAGTAGCCAAGATGATTGGAATGTCCGGACAGGTCTTACTAACTATGGCTACACCTTC. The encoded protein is CASSQDDWNVRTGLTNYGYTF.

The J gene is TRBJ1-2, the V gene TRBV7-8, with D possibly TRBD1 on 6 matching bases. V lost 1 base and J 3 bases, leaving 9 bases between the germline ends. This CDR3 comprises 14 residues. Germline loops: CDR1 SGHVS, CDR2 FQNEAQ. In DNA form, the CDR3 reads TGTGCCAGCAGCTTAGGGGGGCTTGACTATGGCTACACCTTC. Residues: CASSLGGLDYGYTF.

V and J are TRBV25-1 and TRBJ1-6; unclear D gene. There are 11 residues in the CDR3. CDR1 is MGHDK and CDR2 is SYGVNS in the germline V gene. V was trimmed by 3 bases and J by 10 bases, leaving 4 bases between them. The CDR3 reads CASSDGSPLHF. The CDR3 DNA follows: TGTGCCAGCAGTGACGGGTCACCCCTCCACTTT.

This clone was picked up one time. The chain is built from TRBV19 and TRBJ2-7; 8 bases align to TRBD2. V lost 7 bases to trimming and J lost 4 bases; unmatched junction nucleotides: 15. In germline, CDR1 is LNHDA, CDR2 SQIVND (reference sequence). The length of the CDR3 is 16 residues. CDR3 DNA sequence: TGTGCCAGTACCCCTGGCGGGAGCGGGAGTGGATACGAGCAGTACTTC. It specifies CASTPGGSGSGYEQYF.

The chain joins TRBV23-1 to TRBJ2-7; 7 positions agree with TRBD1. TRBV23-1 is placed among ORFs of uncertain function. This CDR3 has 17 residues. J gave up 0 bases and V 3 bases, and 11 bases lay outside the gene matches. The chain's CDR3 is CASSHPSPGQNSYEQYF. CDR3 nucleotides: TGCGCCAGCAGTCATCCCTCTCCGGGACAGAACTCCTACGAGCAGTACTTC.

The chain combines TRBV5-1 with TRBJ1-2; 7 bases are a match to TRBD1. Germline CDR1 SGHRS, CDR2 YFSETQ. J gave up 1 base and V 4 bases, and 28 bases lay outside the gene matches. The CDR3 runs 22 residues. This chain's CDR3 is CASSPQGTLPGLANRFNYGYTF. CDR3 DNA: TGCGCCAGCAGCCCACAGGGGACACTACCCGGCCTCGCGAATCGATTTAACTATGGCTACACCTTC.

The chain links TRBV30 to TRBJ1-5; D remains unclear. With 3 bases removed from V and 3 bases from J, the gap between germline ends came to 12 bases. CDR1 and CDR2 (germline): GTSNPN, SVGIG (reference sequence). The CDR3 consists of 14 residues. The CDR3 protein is CAWRRSGFNQPQHF. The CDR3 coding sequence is TGTGCCTGGAGGCGTTCGGGTTTCAATCAGCCCCAGCATTTT.